This T cell receptor (beta chain) was identified in a study of T cell responses to AZD1222 COVID-19 vaccine. CDR3 size: 14 residues. Germline V gives CDR1 SGHRS, CDR2 YFSETQ. The ends were cut back, 7 bases at V and 2 bases at J, with 16 bases in the middle. Whole-study findings and limits: Researchers took repertoire samples only after the peak T cell response had come. The donor group comprised mostly white British people and more females; the analysis possibly underestimated clonal diversity.

Notes on this clone: What it binds is not known.

Sequencing was performed with immunoSEQ multiplex PCR; in TCRdb, only in-frame clones are kept and a portion is missing. This table has about 130,000 clones, 70% to 90% appearing once. This TCR derives from an adult in good health. The sequencing used peripheral blood, collected on day 0 of AZD1222 vaccination. The V call is TRBV5-1, the J call TRBJ2-7; D might be TRBD1 or TRBD2, each matching 5 bases. CDR3: CASGPGTPTYEQYF. The CDR3 DNA sequence: TGCGCCAGCGGACCAGGGACCCCGACCTACGAGCAGTACTTC.